These T cell receptor beta chains were read from a single sample in a study of monozygotic twins with inflammatory bowel disease. TCRdb reprocessed the 5' RACE reads and keeps a single row for each CDR3 protein, giving no DNA. With around 410,000 distinct CDR3 sequences in the sample, the ten largest clones hold 2% to 3%. Sequencing input: blood. The receptor source for this set is a human donor with ulcerative colitis or Crohn's disease, or a healthy co-twin of an affected twin (not recorded which). The CDR3 runs from the conserved cysteine through the conserved F or W.

J: TRBJ2-7
V: TRBV5-4
CDR3: CASSFRERLTSYEQYF

J: TRBJ2-3
V: TRBV27
CDR3: CASSRTSGSITDTQYF

J: TRBJ2-5
V: TRBV11-2
CDR3: CASSFSGGTEETQYF

J: TRBJ1-5
V: TRBV19
CDR3: CASIDRPLGRPQHF

J: TRBJ2-4
V: TRBV7-2
CDR3: CASSFFGGLAKNIQYF

J: TRBJ2-2
V: TRBV2
CDR3: CASSEGTRGETTNTGELFF

J: TRBJ2-3
V: TRBV7-2
CDR3: CASSLSPPPGTQYF

J: TRBJ1-1
V: TRBV7-2
CDR3: CASSLALQGITEAFF

J: TRBJ2-7
V: TRBV27
CDR3: CASSLTDPPYEQYF

J: TRBJ2-7
V: TRBV6-2/TRBV6-3
CDR3: CASSYSTMGAAIRYEQYF

J: TRBJ2-7
V: TRBV3-1
CDR3: CASSQDVGEQYF

J: TRBJ2-5
V: TRBV28
CDR3: CASRTGGRETQYF

J: TRBJ2-3
V: TRBV5-4
CDR3: CASSWRGGSDTQYF

J: TRBJ2-3
V: TRBV5-6
CDR3: CASSLPSARGLDTQYF

J: TRBJ1-5
V: TRBV12-3/TRBV12-4
CDR3: CASSLSQPQHF

J: TRBJ2-1
V: TRBV3-1
CDR3: CASSRGRKNEQFF

J: TRBJ2-6
V: TRBV27
CDR3: CASSSYTGANVLTF

J: TRBJ2-2
V: TRBV11-1
CDR3: CASSGKQGGLAGELFF

J: TRBJ2-5
V: TRBV5-1
CDR3: CASSDGLAGGDWETQYF

J: TRBJ1-1
V: TRBV7-8
CDR3: CASSLRITQGDLTTEAFF

J: TRBJ2-1
V: TRBV15
CDR3: CATSGILYNEQFF

J: TRBJ2-4
V: TRBV4-2
CDR3: CASSQDIRDIQYF

J: TRBJ1-1
V: TRBV4-3
CDR3: CASSQELGDTEAFF

J: TRBJ1-1
V: TRBV28
CDR3: CASSLPGLLNTEAFF

J: TRBJ2-2
V: TRBV7-9
CDR3: CASSLPGTANTGELFF

J: TRBJ2-2
V: TRBV5-1
CDR3: CASSSAPQVQNTGELFF

J: TRBJ1-2
V: TRBV6-5
CDR3: CASSYSPGHRFDGYTF

J: TRBJ2-3
V: TRBV12-3/TRBV12-4
CDR3: CASSLAASYTQYF

J: TRBJ2-3
V: TRBV9
CDR3: CASSVSASGISTDTQYF

J: TRBJ2-1
V: TRBV5-1
CDR3: CASSLESRSGNEQFF

J: TRBJ1-5
V: TRBV24-1
CDR3: CATSDLERFAVTQHF

J: TRBJ1-2
V: TRBV5-1
CDR3: CASSLEERAGAVYGYTF

J: TRBJ2-7
V: TRBV7-2
CDR3: CASSFAPSASYEQYF

J: TRBJ2-3
V: TRBV7-2
CDR3: CASSFFGTDTQYF

J: TRBJ2-1
V: TRBV18
CDR3: CATFEDYEQFF

J: TRBJ2-1
V: TRBV29-1
CDR3: CSVESAGGSYNEQFF

J: TRBJ1-5
V: TRBV20-1
CDR3: CSARDSSDRNQPQHF

J: TRBJ1-2
V: TRBV20-1
CDR3: CSARAVTGYGYTF

J: TRBJ2-1
V: TRBV6-1
CDR3: CASSGPLGGKDNEQFF

J: TRBJ1-1
V: TRBV30
CDR3: CAWSERDEAFF

J: TRBJ1-1
V: TRBV25-1
CDR3: CASTGGTEAFF

J: TRBJ2-6
V: TRBV7-9
CDR3: CASSSSSGPGANVLTF

J: TRBJ2-1
V: TRBV6-1
CDR3: CASSDRVLDNEQFF

J: TRBJ2-2
V: TRBV5-1
CDR3: CASSLKGQGAGELFF

J: TRBJ2-1
V: TRBV5-5
CDR3: CASSFLPGPEGGGFF

J: TRBJ2-2
V: TRBV19
CDR3: CASKGSSGRFGELFF